A single sample gave rise to the 13 T cell receptor beta chains below, sequenced in a study of T cell responses to AZD1222 COVID-19 vaccine (TCRdb year 2021). What this sample's time point label stands for: baseline before first vaccination. Receptor amplification or capture employed the immunoSEQ multiplex PCR assay. The clones in this table, taken by TCRdb from immuneACCESS, are in-frame only. Not every clone is retained; where verified, under half of the shortfall comes from an unresolved V gene, and the cause of the rest is unknown. The sample table lists some 83,000 clones, roughly 83% of them with a count of one. Of the sample, roughly 9.4% is held by the ten largest clones. This material consisted of peripheral blood, taken on day 0 of AZD1222 vaccination. These TCRs come from an adult in good health.

CDR3 sequence reads: CASNLGQIYTEAFF. CDR3 sequence (DNA): TGTGCCAGCAACCTGGGACAGATTTACACTGAAGCTTTCTTT. This chain links TRBV5-8 with TRBJ1-1, with TRBD1 matching over 7 bases. The length of the CDR3 is 14 residues. Germline CDR1 reads SGHTS; CDR2 reads YDEGEE. After removal of 6 bases from V and 3 bases from J, the junction contained 8 bases not matched to a gene.

This clone was counted between two and nine times. The gene calls are TRBV2 and TRBJ1-1; no clear D gene. The germline V gene has CDR1 SNHLY and CDR2 FYNNEI. This CDR3 is built from 12 residues. Trimming removed 5 bases at V and 5 bases at J, with 9 bases between. In DNA form, the CDR3 reads TGTGCCAGCAGTACACTGCCAACTGAAGCTTTCTTT. Encoded protein: CASSTLPTEAFF.

This rearrangement joins TRBV28 to TRBJ1-5; D is uncertain. V gave up 4 bases and J gave up 6 bases, with 7 bases separating them. The CDR3 is 12 amino acids. In germline, CDR1 is MDHEN, CDR2 SYDVKM. CDR3 in DNA: TGTGCCAGCAGTTGGGGTGGTCAGCCCCAGCATTTT. Its protein product is CASSWGGQPQHF.

The rearrangement links TRBV7-2 to TRBJ2-5; 7 bases fit TRBD2. The V segment lost 5 bases and the J segment 2 bases; nucleotides outside the gene matches: 5. CDR1 is SGHTA, CDR2 FQGNSA, per germline. The CDR3 extends over 14 amino acids. The CDR3 sequence is CASSQGAGQETQYF. The DNA of the CDR3 is TGTGCCAGCAGCCAAGGAGCGGGGCAAGAGACCCAGTACTTC.

This chain joins TRBV4-2 and TRBJ2-1; D unclear. From germline, CDR1 is LGHNA and CDR2 YNFKEQ. The CDR3 spans 12 residues. Trimming pared 5 bases from V and 9 bases from J, leaving 11 bases between. CDR3 coding DNA: TGTGCCAGCAGCTATAGCCCCACTGAGCAGTTCTTC. It yields the protein CASSYSPTEQFF.

The genes are TRBV2 and TRBJ1-2; weak D call: TRBD1 (5 bases). This CDR3 region has 15 residues. Trimming took 0 bases from V and 3 from J, leaving 11 bases between them. CDR1 and CDR2 from the germline V gene are SNHLY and FYNNEI. The CDR3 region is CASSEAEGTYYGYTF. In DNA, the CDR3 is TGTGCCAGCAGTGAAGCAGAGGGGACCTACTATGGCTACACCTTC.

This clone was detected only once. The CDR3 nucleotides read TGTGCCAGCAGCGTAGAGCTAGCGGGAGGGGGAGATACGCAGTATTTT. The encoded protein is CASSVELAGGGDTQYF. This sequence joins TRBV9 and TRBJ2-3, with 12 bases that match TRBD2. This CDR3 has 16 amino acids. In germline, CDR1 is SGDLS, CDR2 YYNGEE. The V segment lost 0 bases and the J segment 5 bases; nucleotides outside the gene matches: 4.

This chain joins TRBV30 and TRBJ2-7; D gene unclear. Trimming shortened V by 0 bases and J by 2 bases, and 8 bases separated the two germline ends. Germline V gene sequence: CDR1 GTSNPN, CDR2 SVGIG (reference sequence). CDR3 size: 13 residues. CDR3 sequence reads: CAWSVAGPYEQYF. CDR3 sequence (DNA): TGTGCCTGGAGTGTTGCAGGCCCCTACGAGCAGTACTTC.

The genes are TRBV6-5 and TRBJ2-5; D remains unclear. The V gene's germline CDR1 is MNHEY and CDR2 SVGAGI. The V end lost 5 bases, the J end lost 2 bases, and 9 bases lay between the germline ends. The CDR3 has 13 amino acids. DNA for the CDR3: TGTGCCAGCAGTCCGGTTAGTCAAGAGACCCAGTACTTC. Translation: CASSPVSQETQYF.

In its sample, this clone was seen once. The chain employs TRBV28 and TRBJ1-5; TRBD1 matches at 8 bases. Per germline, CDR1 MDHEN and CDR2 SYDVKM. V lost 2 bases and J lost 6; bases outside the gene matches: 3. The CDR3 is made up of 14 amino acids. CDR3 in amino acids: CASSLPGGIQPQHF. The DNA for the CDR3 is TGTGCCAGCAGTTTACCAGGGGGCATTCAGCCCCAGCATTTT.

This sequence joins TRBV28 and TRBJ2-5; TRBD2 matches at 14 bases. Germline-derived CDR1 and CDR2 are MDHEN and SYDVKM. This CDR3 has 17 amino acids. The V and J ends lost 3 bases and 3 bases, in that order; junction bases with no gene match: 6. The CDR3 is CASSLIPGLAGEETQYF. The CDR3 DNA is TGTGCCAGCAGTTTGATCCCGGGACTAGCGGGAGAAGAGACCCAGTACTTC.

This sequence joins TRBV5-4 and TRBJ2-7; 8 positions match TRBD1. Trimming took 3 bases from V and 2 from J; bases not matched to a gene: 4. This CDR3 has 14 amino acids. Germline CDR1 reads SGHNT; CDR2 reads YYREEE (reference sequence). Here the CDR3 reads CASSSTGEPYEQYF. The CDR3 DNA reads TGTGCCAGCAGCTCGACAGGGGAACCCTACGAGCAGTACTTC.

The chain joins TRBV28 to TRBJ1-2; 8 nucleotides match TRBD1. After removal of 5 bases from V and 5 bases from J, the junction contained 10 bases not matched to a gene. Germline CDR1 and CDR2: MDHEN and SYDVKM. CDR3 size: 15 residues. The CDR3 DNA follows: TGTGCCAGCAGTCCCCCGGGCCGACAGGGGTATGGCTACACCTTC. Protein product: CASSPPGRQGYGYTF.